This T cell receptor (beta chain) came from a study of blood T cells in healthy people across ages. A second PCR, run for about 7 to 12 cycles, used a sample-barcoded 5' primer plus a J-beta primer mix. Every cDNA molecule bore a tag from a template-switch adaptor containing 12 random nucleotides. TCRdb reprocessed the 5' RACE reads via MiXCR and lists one record per CDR3 protein. The table includes roughly 680,000 distinct CDR3 sequences, roughly 20% detected once. General observations from the study: Roughly linear age-related decline in beta diversity appeared, significant by age around 40.

This clonotype has just a few counts. What it binds is unknown. The sample consisted of blood. This clonotype was sampled from a man between 65 and 85 years old in good health.

Here the CDR3 DNA reads TGTGCCAGCAGCTCACCCACTATTGGCAAAAACATTCAGTACTTC. Protein product: CASSSPTIGKNIQYF. This chain joins TRBV7-9 and TRBJ2-4; D unclear. The V gene's germline CDR1 is SEHNR and CDR2 FQNEAQ (reference sequence). This CDR3 contains 15 residues. Trimming stripped 4 bases from V and 3 bases from J, with 13 bases between.